The clone carrying this T cell receptor beta chain was seen a few times. Its antigen remains unidentified. This specimen belongs to a study of response to subunit inactivated influenza vaccine. Whole-study results and caveats: Authors suggested that a seasonal influenza vaccination recruits few new T cells each time.

TCRdb called the RT-PCR reads again in MiXCR, with one record for every CDR3 protein. The sample lists about 700,000 distinct CDR3 sequences, 14% occurring once. The V segment lost 3 bases and the J segment 4 bases; nucleotides outside the gene matches: 6. CDR3 length: 14 residues. The germline gives CDR1 SGDLS, CDR2 YYNGEE. V gene TRBV9 combines with J gene TRBJ1-1; 7 bases are a match to TRBD1. This receptor was identified in a man aged 45-65 years who received an inactivated influenza vaccine. The source material was PBMCs from blood, sampled around two weeks before vaccination. The DNA for the CDR3 is TGTGCCAGCAGCGGAGGGGGCTTGAGCACTGAAGCTTTCTTT. Amino acid sequence: CASSGGGLSTEAFF.